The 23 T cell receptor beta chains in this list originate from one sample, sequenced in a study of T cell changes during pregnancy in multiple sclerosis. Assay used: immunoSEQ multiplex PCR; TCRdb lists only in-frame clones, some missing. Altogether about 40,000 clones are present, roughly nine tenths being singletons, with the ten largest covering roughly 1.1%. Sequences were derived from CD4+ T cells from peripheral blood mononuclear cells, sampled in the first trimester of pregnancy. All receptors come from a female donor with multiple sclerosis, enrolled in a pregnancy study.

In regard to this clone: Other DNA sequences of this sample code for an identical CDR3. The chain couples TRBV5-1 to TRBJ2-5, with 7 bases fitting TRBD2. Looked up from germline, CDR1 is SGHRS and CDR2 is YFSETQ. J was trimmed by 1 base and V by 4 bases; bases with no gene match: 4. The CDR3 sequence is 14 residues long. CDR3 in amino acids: CASSPSGAQETQYF. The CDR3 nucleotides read TGCGCCAGCAGCCCGAGCGGGGCCCAAGAGACCCAGTACTTC.

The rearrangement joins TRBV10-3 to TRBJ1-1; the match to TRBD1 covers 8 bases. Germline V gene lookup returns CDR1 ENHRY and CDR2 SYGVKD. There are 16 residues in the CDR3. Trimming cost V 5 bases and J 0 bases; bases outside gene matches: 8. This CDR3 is CAISPGQATMNTEAFF. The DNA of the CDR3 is TGTGCCATCAGTCCGGGACAGGCGACCATGAACACTGAAGCTTTCTTT.

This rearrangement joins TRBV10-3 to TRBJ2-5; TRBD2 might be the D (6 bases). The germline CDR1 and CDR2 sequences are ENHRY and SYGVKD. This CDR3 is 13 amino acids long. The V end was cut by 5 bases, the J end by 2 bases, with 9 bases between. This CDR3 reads CAISSSVQETQYF. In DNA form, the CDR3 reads TGTGCCATCAGTTCTAGCGTACAAGAGACCCAGTACTTC.

The CDR3 sequence is CASRDRAIYGYTF. CDR3 in DNA: TGTGCCAGCAGGGACAGGGCAATCTATGGCTACACCTTC. The chain links TRBV2 to TRBJ1-2, with 8 bases lining up with TRBD1. V shed 6 bases, J shed 4 bases, and the junction held 4 bases outside the gene matches. The CDR3 extends over 13 amino acids. Per the germline V gene, CDR1 is SNHLY and CDR2 is FYNNEI.

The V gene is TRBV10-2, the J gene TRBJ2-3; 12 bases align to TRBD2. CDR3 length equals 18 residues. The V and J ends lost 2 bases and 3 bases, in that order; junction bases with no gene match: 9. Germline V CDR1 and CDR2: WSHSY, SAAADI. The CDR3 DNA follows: TGCGCCAGCAGTGAGACTGGACTAGCGGGATCGTTGACAGATACGCAGTATTTT. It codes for CASSETGLAGSLTDTQYF.

Here the CDR3 reads CASSIGRQDLGGYTF. The CDR3 coding sequence is TGCGCCAGCAGCATCGGTAGACAGGACTTAGGTGGCTACACCTTC. J is TRBJ1-2 and V is TRBV5-1; TRBD1 might be the D (6 bases). V lost 4 bases to trimming and J lost 7 bases, with 20 bases between them. The CDR3 has 15 residues. The V gene's germline CDR1 is SGHRS and CDR2 YFSETQ.

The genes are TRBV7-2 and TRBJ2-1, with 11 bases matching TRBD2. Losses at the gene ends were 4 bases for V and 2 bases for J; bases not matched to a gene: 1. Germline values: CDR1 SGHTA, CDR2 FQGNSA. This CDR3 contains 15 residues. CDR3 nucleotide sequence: TGTGCCAGCAGCTCACTAGCGGGGGCCTACAATGAGCAGTTCTTC. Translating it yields CASSSLAGAYNEQFF.

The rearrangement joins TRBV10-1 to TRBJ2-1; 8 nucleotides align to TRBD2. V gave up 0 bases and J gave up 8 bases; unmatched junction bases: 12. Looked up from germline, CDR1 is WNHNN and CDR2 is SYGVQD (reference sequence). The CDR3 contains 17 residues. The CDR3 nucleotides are TGCGCCAGCAGTGAGTCTATTAGTGGAGCGGGGGTTGATGAGCAGTTCTTC. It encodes CASSESISGAGVDEQFF.

CDR3 in amino acids: CASRLTGYEQYF. The CDR3 nucleotides are TGTGCCAGCAGGTTAACCGGCTACGAGCAGTACTTC. This chain connects TRBV5-8 to TRBJ2-7; D uncertain. Per the germline V gene, CDR1 is SGHTS and CDR2 is YDEGEE. V lost 5 bases to trimming and J lost 3 bases, with 9 bases between them. The CDR3 is made up of 12 amino acids. Full variable domain (outside the CDR3, taken from reference TRBV5-8 and TRBJ2-7): EAGVTQSPTHLIKTRGQQATLRCSPISGHTSVYWYQQALGLGLQFLLWYDEGEERNRGNFPPRFSGRQFPNYSSELNVNALELEDSALYLCASRLTGYEQYFGPGTRLTVT.

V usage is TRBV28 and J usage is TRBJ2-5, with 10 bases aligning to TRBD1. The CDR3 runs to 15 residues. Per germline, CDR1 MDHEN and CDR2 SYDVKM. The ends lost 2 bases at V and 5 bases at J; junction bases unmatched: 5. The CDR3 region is CASSLRGQGDETQYF. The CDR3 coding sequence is TGTGCCAGCAGTTTAAGAGGACAGGGGGACGAGACCCAGTACTTC.

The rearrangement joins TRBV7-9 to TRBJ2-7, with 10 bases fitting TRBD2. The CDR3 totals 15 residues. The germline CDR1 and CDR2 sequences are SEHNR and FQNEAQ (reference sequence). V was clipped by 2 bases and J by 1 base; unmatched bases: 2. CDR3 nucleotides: TGTGCCAGCAGCTTACGAGCGGGAGGGTCCTACGAGCAGTACTTC. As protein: CASSLRAGGSYEQYF.

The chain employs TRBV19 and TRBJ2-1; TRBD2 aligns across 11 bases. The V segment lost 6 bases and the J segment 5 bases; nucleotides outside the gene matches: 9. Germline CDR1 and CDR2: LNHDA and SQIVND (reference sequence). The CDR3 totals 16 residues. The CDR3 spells CASRSLAGGPDNEQFF. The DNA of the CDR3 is TGTGCCAGTAGATCCTTAGCGGGAGGGCCCGACAATGAGCAGTTCTTC. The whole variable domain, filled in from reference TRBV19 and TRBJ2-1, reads DGGITQSPKYLFRKEGQNVTLSCEQNLNHDAMYWYRQDPGQGLRLIYYSQIVNDFQKGDIAEGYSVSREKKESFPLTVTSAQKNPTAFYLCASRSLAGGPDNEQFFGPGTRLTVL.

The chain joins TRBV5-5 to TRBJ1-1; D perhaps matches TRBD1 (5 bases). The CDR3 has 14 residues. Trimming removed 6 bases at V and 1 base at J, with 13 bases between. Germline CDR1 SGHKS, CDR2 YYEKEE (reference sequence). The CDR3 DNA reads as TGTGCCAGCACAAAAACAGGACCGAACACTGAAGCTTTCTTT. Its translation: CASTKTGPNTEAFF.

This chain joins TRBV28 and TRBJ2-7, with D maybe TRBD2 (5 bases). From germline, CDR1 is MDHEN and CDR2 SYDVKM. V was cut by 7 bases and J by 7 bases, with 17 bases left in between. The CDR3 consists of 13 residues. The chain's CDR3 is CASNGKSRGEQYF. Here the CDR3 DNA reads TGTGCCAGCAACGGGAAATCCCGAGGGGAGCAGTACTTC.

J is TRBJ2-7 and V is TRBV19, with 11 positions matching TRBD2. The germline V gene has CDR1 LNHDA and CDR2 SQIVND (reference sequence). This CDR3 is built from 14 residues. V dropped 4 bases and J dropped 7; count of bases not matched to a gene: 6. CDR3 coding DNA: TGTGCCAGTAGTAAAGGGACTAGCGGCAGAGAGCAGTACTTC. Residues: CASSKGTSGREQYF. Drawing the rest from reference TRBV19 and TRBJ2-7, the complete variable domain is DGGITQSPKYLFRKEGQNVTLSCEQNLNHDAMYWYRQDPGQGLRLIYYSQIVNDFQKGDIAEGYSVSREKKESFPLTVTSAQKNPTAFYLCASSKGTSGREQYFGPGTRLTVT.

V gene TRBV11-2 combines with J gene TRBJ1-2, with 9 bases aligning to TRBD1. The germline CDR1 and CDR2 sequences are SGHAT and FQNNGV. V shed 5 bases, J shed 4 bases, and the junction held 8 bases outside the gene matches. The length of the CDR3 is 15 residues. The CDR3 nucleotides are TGTGCCAGCAGCCCCAAGGGGACAGGGCTCTATGGCTACACCTTC. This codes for CASSPKGTGLYGYTF.

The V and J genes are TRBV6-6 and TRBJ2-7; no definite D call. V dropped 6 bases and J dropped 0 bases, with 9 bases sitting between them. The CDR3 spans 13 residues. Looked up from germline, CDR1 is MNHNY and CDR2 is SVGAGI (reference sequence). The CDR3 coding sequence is TGTGCCAGCAGGATCCTGAGCTCCTACGAGCAGTACTTC. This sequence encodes CASRILSSYEQYF.

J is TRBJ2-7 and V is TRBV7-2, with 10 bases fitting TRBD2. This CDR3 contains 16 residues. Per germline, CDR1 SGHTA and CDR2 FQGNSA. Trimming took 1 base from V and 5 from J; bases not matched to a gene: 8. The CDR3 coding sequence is TGTGCCAGCAGCTTAGACTCGGCTAGCGGGAGAAACGAGCAGTACTTC. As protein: CASSLDSASGRNEQYF.

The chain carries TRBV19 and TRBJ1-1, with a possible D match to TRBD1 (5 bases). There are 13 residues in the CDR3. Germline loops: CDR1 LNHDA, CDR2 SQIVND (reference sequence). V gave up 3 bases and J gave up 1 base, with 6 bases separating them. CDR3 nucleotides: TGTGCCAGTAGTATTACAGGGAACACTGAAGCTTTCTTT. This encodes CASSITGNTEAFF.

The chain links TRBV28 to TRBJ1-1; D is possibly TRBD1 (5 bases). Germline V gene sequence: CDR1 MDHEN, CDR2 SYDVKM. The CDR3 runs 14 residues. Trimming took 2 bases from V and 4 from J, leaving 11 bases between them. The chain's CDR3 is CASSLLGGGTEAFF. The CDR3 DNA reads TGTGCCAGCAGTTTACTGGGGGGTGGCACTGAAGCTTTCTTT.

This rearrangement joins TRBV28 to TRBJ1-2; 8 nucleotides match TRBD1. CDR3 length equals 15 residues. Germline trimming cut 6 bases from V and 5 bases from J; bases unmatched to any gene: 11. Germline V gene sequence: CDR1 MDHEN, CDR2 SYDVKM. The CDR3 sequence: CASSLADRAEYGYTF. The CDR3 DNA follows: TGTGCCAGCAGCTTGGCGGACAGGGCAGAGTATGGCTACACCTTC.

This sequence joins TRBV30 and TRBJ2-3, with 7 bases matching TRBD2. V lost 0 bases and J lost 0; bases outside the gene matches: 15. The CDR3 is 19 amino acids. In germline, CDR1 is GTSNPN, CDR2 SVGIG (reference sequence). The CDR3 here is CAWSVLRGSLVTSTDTQYF. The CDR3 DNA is TGTGCCTGGAGTGTACTCCGCGGGAGCTTGGTTACTAGCACAGATACGCAGTATTTT.

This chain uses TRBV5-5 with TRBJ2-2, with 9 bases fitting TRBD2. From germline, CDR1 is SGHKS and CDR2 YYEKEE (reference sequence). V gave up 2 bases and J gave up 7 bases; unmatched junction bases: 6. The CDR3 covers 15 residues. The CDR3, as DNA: TGTGCCAGCAGCTTCGTGACTAGCGGTAACGGGGAGCTGTTTTTT. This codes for CASSFVTSGNGELFF. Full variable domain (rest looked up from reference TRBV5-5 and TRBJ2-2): DAGVTQSPTHLIKTRGQQVTLRCSPISGHKSVSWYQQVLGQGPQFIFQYYEKEERGRGNFPDRFSARQFPNYSSELNVNALLLGDSALYLCASSFVTSGNGELFFGEGSRLTVL.